This T cell receptor (beta chain) was observed in a study of blood T cell repertoires in COVID-19. Participants were aged 18 to 89 years, lived in 24 US areas, and enrolled virtually. Allocation to cohorts depended on clinical history reported by the participants. Libraries were prepared by immunoSEQ multiplex PCR; TCRdb keeps only in-frame clonotypes and omits some of them. The table has about 460,000 clones, roughly nine tenths seen once. From germline, CDR1 is LGHDT and CDR2 YNNKEL (reference sequence). This CDR3 is built from 14 residues. V lost 5 bases, J lost 4 bases, and 14 bases lay in between.

The clonotype originates from a woman aged 60-75 years who had recovered from COVID-19. Specimen: PBMCs or T cells enriched from blood (not recorded which). The chain carries TRBV3-1 (or the pseudogene TRBV3-2) and TRBJ1-2; no clear D gene. The CDR3 nucleotides read TGTGCCAGCAGCACGGGCCCCCGGGGCTATGGCTACACCTTC. Translated, it gives CASSTGPRGYGYTF.